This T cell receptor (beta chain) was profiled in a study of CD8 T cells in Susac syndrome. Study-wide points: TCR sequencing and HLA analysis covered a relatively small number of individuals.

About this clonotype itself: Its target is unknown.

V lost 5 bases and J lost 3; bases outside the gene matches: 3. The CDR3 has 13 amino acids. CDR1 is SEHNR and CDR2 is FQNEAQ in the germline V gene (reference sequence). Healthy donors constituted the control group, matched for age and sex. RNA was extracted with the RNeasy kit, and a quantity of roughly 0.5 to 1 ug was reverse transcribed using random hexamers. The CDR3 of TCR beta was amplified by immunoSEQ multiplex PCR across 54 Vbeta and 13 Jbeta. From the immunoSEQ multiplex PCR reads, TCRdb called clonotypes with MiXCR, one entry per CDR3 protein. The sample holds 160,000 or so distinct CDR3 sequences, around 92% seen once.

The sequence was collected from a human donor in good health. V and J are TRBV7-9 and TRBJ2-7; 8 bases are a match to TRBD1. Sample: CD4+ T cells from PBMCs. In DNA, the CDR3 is TGTGCCAGCAGCGGTGGACAGGGCTACGAGCAGTACTTC. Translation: CASSGGQGYEQYF.